The TCR beta chain described here comes from a study of blood T cell repertoires in COVID-19. Overall study: Material from acute and convalescent COVID-19 was sourced from the United States, Italy and Spain. Sample material is recorded as cDNA or gDNA derived from T cells, B-cell-depleted T cells, or PBMCs.

This CDR3 is 16 amino acids long. Per germline, CDR1 MNHEY and CDR2 SMNVEV (reference sequence). V lost 0 bases and J 6 bases, leaving 15 bases between the germline ends. In the authors' workflow: By means of reference gene primer amplification, nucleated cell counts were estimated. Assay: immunoSEQ multiplex PCR; the TCRdb copy retains only in-frame clones and omits some. The V and J calls and clone size were taken over from that table, and D and trimming were inferred from the DNA. The sample carries roughly 200,000 clones, less than 80% recorded once. Sequencing used peripheral blood. The sequence was obtained from a man over 45 who had recovered from COVID-19. The rearrangement joins TRBV27 to TRBJ2-1; D may be TRBD1 (5 bases). This chain's CDR3 is CASSLSWARASNEQFF. Here the CDR3 DNA reads TGTGCCAGCAGTTTATCGTGGGCCAGGGCGAGCAATGAGCAGTTCTTC.